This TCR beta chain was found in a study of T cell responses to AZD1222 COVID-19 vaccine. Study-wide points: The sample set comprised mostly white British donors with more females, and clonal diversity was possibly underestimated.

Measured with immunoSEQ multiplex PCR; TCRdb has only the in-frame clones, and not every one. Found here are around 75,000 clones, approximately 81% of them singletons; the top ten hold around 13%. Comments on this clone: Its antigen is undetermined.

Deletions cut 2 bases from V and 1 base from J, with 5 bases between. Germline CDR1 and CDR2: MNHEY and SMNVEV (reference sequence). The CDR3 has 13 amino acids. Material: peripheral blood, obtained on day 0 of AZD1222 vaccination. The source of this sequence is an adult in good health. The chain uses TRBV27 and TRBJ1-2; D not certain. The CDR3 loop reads CASSLDGNYGYTF. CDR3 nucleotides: TGTGCCAGCAGTTTAGACGGTAACTATGGCTACACCTTC.